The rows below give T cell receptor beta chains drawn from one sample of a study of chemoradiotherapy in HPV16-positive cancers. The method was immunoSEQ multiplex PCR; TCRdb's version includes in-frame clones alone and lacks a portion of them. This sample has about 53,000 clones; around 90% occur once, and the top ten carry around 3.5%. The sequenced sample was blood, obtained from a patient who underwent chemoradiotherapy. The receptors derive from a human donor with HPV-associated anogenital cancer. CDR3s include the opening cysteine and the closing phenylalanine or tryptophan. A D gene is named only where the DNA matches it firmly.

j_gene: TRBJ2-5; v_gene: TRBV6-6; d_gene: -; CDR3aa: CASTPTPMGETQYF; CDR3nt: TGTGCCAGCACCCCGACTCCCATGGGGGAGACCCAGTACTTC
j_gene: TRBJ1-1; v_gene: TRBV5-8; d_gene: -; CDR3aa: CASSLASPGSPNTEAFF; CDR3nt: TGTGCCAGCAGCTTGGCCTCTCCGGGCAGCCCGAACACTGAAGCTTTCTTT
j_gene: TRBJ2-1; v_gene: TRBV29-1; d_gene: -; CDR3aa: CSVEGSMVDEQFF; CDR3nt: TGCAGCGTTGAAGGTAGTATGGTAGATGAGCAGTTCTTC
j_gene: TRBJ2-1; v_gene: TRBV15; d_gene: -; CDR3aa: CATSRSAGRAYNEQFF; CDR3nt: TGTGCCACCAGCAGATCCGCAGGGAGAGCCTACAATGAGCAGTTCTTC
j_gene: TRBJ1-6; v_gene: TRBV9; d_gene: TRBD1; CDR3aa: CASSEGTGLDSPLHF; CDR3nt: TGTGCCAGCAGCGAAGGGACAGGTCTAGATTCACCCCTCCACTTT
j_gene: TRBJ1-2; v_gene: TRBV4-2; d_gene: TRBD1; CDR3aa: CASSQAPGQALPSNYGYTF; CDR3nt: TGTGCCAGCAGCCAAGCTCCCGGACAGGCCTTGCCCTCTAACTATGGCTACACCTTC
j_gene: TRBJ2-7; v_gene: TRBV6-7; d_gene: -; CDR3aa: CASSYDPREQYF; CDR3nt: TGTGCCAGCAGTTACGATCCCCGCGAGCAGTACTTC
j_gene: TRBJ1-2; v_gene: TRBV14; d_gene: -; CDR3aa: CASSQTADGGYTF; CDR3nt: TGTGCCAGCAGCCAAACCGCGGACGGTGGCTACACCTTC
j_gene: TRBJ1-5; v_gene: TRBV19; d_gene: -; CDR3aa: CASIGKRGSNQPQHF; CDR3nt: TGTGCCAGTATAGGGAAGAGGGGGTCTAATCAGCCCCAGCATTTT
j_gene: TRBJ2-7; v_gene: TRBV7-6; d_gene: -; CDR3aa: CASSLRERSEQYF; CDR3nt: TGTGCCAGCAGCTTACGGGAGAGGAGCGAGCAGTACTTC